Listed below are T cell receptor beta chains from one sample, sequenced in a study of blood T cell repertoires in COVID-19. Profiled with immunoSEQ multiplex PCR; TCRdb holds only in-frame clones, not every one. Of over 150,000 clones listed, around 90% are singletons. The sequencing sample was made of PBMCs or T cells enriched from blood (not recorded which). The origin of the receptors is a woman between 18 and 30 years old who had recovered from COVID-19. Each CDR3 is given with its conserved first and last residue. A D gene is named only where the DNA matches it firmly. Size is omitted from some rows. Given values are once, few, many or a class for expanded clones.

d_call: NA; j_call: TRBJ2-6; clone_size: once; v_call: TRBV18; cdr3_aa: CASSPLTASGANVLTF; cdr3_nt: TGTGCCAGCTCACCCCTGACAGCTTCTGGGGCCAACGTCCTGACTTTC
d_call: NA; j_call: TRBJ2-7; clone_size: NA; v_call: TRBV27; cdr3_aa: CASSPRLAGHEQYF; cdr3_nt: TGTGCCAGCTCCCCCCGGCTAGCTGGCCACGAGCAGTACTTC
d_call: TRBD1; j_call: TRBJ1-6; clone_size: NA; v_call: TRBV10-3; cdr3_aa: CATHRDRDSPLHF; cdr3_nt: TGTGCCACGCATCGGGACAGGGATTCACCCCTCCACTTT
d_call: TRBD2; j_call: TRBJ2-5; clone_size: NA; v_call: TRBV18; cdr3_aa: CASSPPGLASQETQYF; cdr3_nt: TGTGCCAGCTCACCTCCGGGACTAGCGAGTCAAGAGACCCAGTACTTC
d_call: NA; j_call: TRBJ1-1; clone_size: NA; v_call: TRBV5-1; cdr3_aa: CASSPRGGDTEAFF; cdr3_nt: TGCGCCAGCAGCCCCAGGGGAGGGGACACTGAAGCTTTCTTT
d_call: NA; j_call: TRBJ1-6; clone_size: NA; v_call: TRBV28; cdr3_aa: CASSFRAGSPLHF; cdr3_nt: TGTGCCAGCAGTTTTCGGGCGGGGTCACCCCTCCACTTT
d_call: NA; j_call: TRBJ2-1; clone_size: NA; v_call: TRBV2; cdr3_aa: CASRAPPGTGLNEQFF; cdr3_nt: TGTGCCAGTAGAGCACCACCCGGGACTGGGCTCAATGAGCAGTTCTTC
d_call: TRBD1; j_call: TRBJ1-6; clone_size: many; v_call: TRBV7-2; cdr3_aa: CASSLRDRGPYNSPLHF; cdr3_nt: TGTGCCAGCAGCTTAAGGGACAGGGGCCCCTATAATTCACCCCTCCACTTT
d_call: NA; j_call: TRBJ2-3; clone_size: once; v_call: TRBV28; cdr3_aa: CASLPLGLQHTDTQYF; cdr3_nt: TGTGCCAGCTTACCGCTCGGACTTCAGCACACAGATACGCAGTATTTT
d_call: TRBD2; j_call: TRBJ2-3; clone_size: NA; v_call: TRBV7-2; cdr3_aa: CASGISGGTTDTQYF; cdr3_nt: TGTGCCAGTGGTATTAGCGGGGGGACCACAGATACGCAGTATTTT
d_call: NA; j_call: TRBJ2-7; clone_size: NA; v_call: TRBV20-1; cdr3_aa: CSASLKAKLRGILYEQYF; cdr3_nt: TGCAGTGCTAGTTTAAAGGCGAAATTACGGGGAATACTCTACGAGCAGTACTTC
d_call: TRBD1; j_call: TRBJ1-3; clone_size: NA; v_call: TRBV7-2; cdr3_aa: CASSWDLSTGGSGNTIYF; cdr3_nt: TGTGCCAGCAGCTGGGACCTGTCGACAGGGGGCTCTGGAAACACCATATATTTT
d_call: TRBD1; j_call: TRBJ1-6; clone_size: NA; v_call: TRBV10-2; cdr3_aa: CASRQGPIWTPLHF; cdr3_nt: TGCGCCAGCAGACAGGGGCCCATTTGGACACCCCTCCACTTT
d_call: TRBD2; j_call: TRBJ2-7; clone_size: NA; v_call: TRBV28; cdr3_aa: CASSLNSRLTSGHYEQYF; cdr3_nt: TGTGCCAGCAGTTTGAACTCACGACTGACTAGCGGGCACTACGAGCAGTACTTC
d_call: NA; j_call: TRBJ2-1; clone_size: NA; v_call: TRBV7-9; cdr3_aa: CASSSVSYQGTEQFF; cdr3_nt: TGTGCCAGCAGCTCGGTGTCGTATCAGGGCACTGAGCAGTTCTTC
d_call: TRBD1; j_call: TRBJ1-6; clone_size: NA; v_call: TRBV3-1/TRBV3-2; cdr3_aa: CASSKLGQGDSPLHF; cdr3_nt: TGTGCCAGCAGCAAGTTGGGACAGGGAGATTCACCCCTCCACTTT
d_call: NA; j_call: TRBJ2-1; clone_size: NA; v_call: TRBV5-1; cdr3_aa: CASSTARTAYNEQFF; cdr3_nt: TGCGCCAGCAGCACCGCCCGGACAGCGTACAATGAGCAGTTCTTC
d_call: NA; j_call: TRBJ2-7; clone_size: NA; v_call: TRBV19; cdr3_aa: CASRQGPYEQYF; cdr3_nt: TGTGCCAGTAGACAGGGACCCTACGAGCAGTACTTC
d_call: NA; j_call: TRBJ2-5; clone_size: NA; v_call: TRBV2; cdr3_aa: CASSGEYQETQYF; cdr3_nt: TGTGCCAGCAGTGGAGAATATCAAGAGACCCAGTACTTC
d_call: NA; j_call: TRBJ2-3; clone_size: once; v_call: TRBV28; cdr3_aa: CASSSTGRTDTQYF; cdr3_nt: TGTGCCAGCAGTTCTACAGGTCGCACAGATACGCAGTATTTT
d_call: TRBD2; j_call: TRBJ2-5; clone_size: NA; v_call: TRBV5-1; cdr3_aa: CASRTSGGSEETQYF; cdr3_nt: TGCGCCAGCAGGACTAGCGGGGGGTCCGAAGAGACCCAGTACTTC
d_call: TRBD2; j_call: TRBJ2-3; clone_size: NA; v_call: TRBV11-2; cdr3_aa: CASSPSGGSTDTQYF; cdr3_nt: TGTGCCAGCAGCCCTAGCGGGGGAAGCACAGATACGCAGTATTTT
d_call: NA; j_call: TRBJ2-7; clone_size: NA; v_call: TRBV4-2; cdr3_aa: CASSQDQGQGWDEQYF; cdr3_nt: TGTGCCAGCAGCCAAGATCAAGGGCAGGGGTGGGACGAGCAGTACTTC
d_call: TRBD2; j_call: TRBJ2-2; clone_size: once; v_call: TRBV5-1; cdr3_aa: CASSFLAGANTGELFF; cdr3_nt: TGCGCCAGCAGCTTTTTAGCGGGAGCGAACACCGGGGAGCTGTTTTTT
d_call: TRBD2; j_call: TRBJ2-1; clone_size: NA; v_call: TRBV28; cdr3_aa: CASGLAGAPQFF; cdr3_nt: TGTGCCAGTGGACTAGCGGGGGCCCCCCAGTTCTTC
d_call: NA; j_call: TRBJ2-2; clone_size: NA; v_call: TRBV9; cdr3_aa: CASSVADGVGTNTGELFF; cdr3_nt: TGTGCCAGCAGCGTAGCTGATGGTGTCGGTACGAACACCGGGGAGCTGTTTTTT
d_call: TRBD1; j_call: TRBJ2-2; clone_size: NA; v_call: TRBV19; cdr3_aa: CASIAGGTGELFF; cdr3_nt: TGTGCCAGTATCGCAGGGGGCACCGGGGAGCTGTTTTTT
d_call: NA; j_call: TRBJ1-3; clone_size: NA; v_call: TRBV28; cdr3_aa: CASSLGLRPPYF; cdr3_nt: TGTGCCAGCAGTTTAGGTCTGCGGCCTCCCTATTTT